A selection of T cell receptor beta chains follows, all from one sample in a study of Graves' ophthalmopathy and Graves' hyperthyroidism. Each CDR3 protein is one row after TCRdb ran MiXCR on the multiplex PCR reads. The sample comprises under 350,000 distinct CDR3 sequences, 17% of which are singletons, and approximately 13% rests with the top ten. Material for sequencing was peripheral blood. These receptors were obtained from an adult man with Graves' ophthalmopathy. Each CDR3 is given with its conserved first and last residue. The D gene is left open where the match is weak. Clone size is given for some rows only: seen once, a few or many times, or a class if the clone is expanded.

D gene,J gene,CDR3 length,clone size,V gene,CDR3 protein,CDR3 DNA
-,TRBJ2-7,13,many,TRBV12-3/TRBV12-4,CASSRGLVYEQYF,TGTGCCAGCAGTAGGGGGTTAGTCTACGAGCAGTACTTC
TRBD1,TRBJ2-7,14,many,TRBV19,CASSTGQGNYEQYF,TGTGCCAGTAGTACGGGACAGGGCAACTACGAGCAGTACTTC
-,TRBJ2-5,16,-,TRBV6-5,CASSYSAWVEWGTQYF,TGTGCCAGCAGTTACTCTGCGTGGGTCGAGTGGGGGACCCAGTACTTC
-,TRBJ1-5,15,many,TRBV6-2/TRBV6-3,CASSYSRGPNQPQHF,TGTGCCAGCAGTTACTCGAGGGGACCCAATCAGCCCCAGCATTTT
TRBD2,TRBJ2-7,12,-,TRBV2,CASIAGLYEQYF,TGTGCCAGCATAGCGGGACTCTACGAGCAGTACTTC
TRBD1,TRBJ2-6,18,few,TRBV28,CASSLLGQGRSGANVLTF,TGTGCCAGCAGTTTGCTGGGACAGGGGAGGTCTGGGGCCAACGTCCTGACTTTC
-,TRBJ1-2,12,-,TRBV19,CASSILNYGYTF,TGTGCCAGTAGTATCTTGAACTATGGCTACACCTTC
-,TRBJ2-5,13,-,TRBV5-1,CASSFVLQETQYF,TGCGCCAGCAGCTTTGTCCTTCAAGAGACCCAGTACTTC
-,TRBJ2-7,13,many,TRBV6-1,CASTAGPSYEQYF,TGTGCCAGCACCGCGGGGCCCTCCTACGAGCAGTACTTC
-,TRBJ1-1,14,many,TRBV11-2,CASSPSRLGTEAFF,TGTGCCAGCAGCCCTAGCCGGCTTGGGACTGAAGCTTTCTTT
-,TRBJ2-5,14,many,TRBV6-1,CASSGQVFEETQYF,TGTGCCAGCAGTGGACAGGTGTTCGAAGAGACCCAGTACTTC
TRBD2,TRBJ2-3,17,many,TRBV9,CASSVQGTSLSTDTQYF,TGTGCCAGCAGCGTACAAGGGACTAGCCTTAGCACAGATACGCAGTATTTT
TRBD1,TRBJ2-7,14,many,TRBV27,CASTPTGPLYEQYF,TGTGCCAGCACCCCGACAGGGCCTCTCTACGAGCAGTACTTC
TRBD1,TRBJ2-7,17,-,TRBV28,CASSLRPPGQGAIEQYF,TGTGCCAGCAGTTTAAGGCCCCCGGGACAGGGGGCAATAGAGCAGTACTTC
-,TRBJ1-1,14,many,TRBV6-2/TRBV6-3,CASSYPAASTEAFF,TGTGCCAGCAGTTACCCGGCGGCCAGCACTGAAGCTTTCTTT
-,TRBJ1-5,12,many,TRBV20-1,CSALRGDQPQHF,TGCAGTGCCCTGAGGGGGGACCAGCCCCAGCATTTT
TRBD2,TRBJ2-2,14,-,TRBV19,CAAGLAGVVGELFF,TGTGCCGCGGGACTAGCGGGAGTGGTCGGGGAGCTGTTTTTT
TRBD2,TRBJ2-7,14,many,TRBV20-1,CSARDARGGYEQYF,TGCAGTGCTAGAGACGCGCGGGGGGGCTACGAGCAGTACTTC
-,TRBJ2-5,14,many,TRBV19,CASRDRNIQETQYF,TGTGCCAGTAGGGACAGAAACATCCAAGAGACCCAGTACTTC
-,TRBJ2-4,15,many,TRBV4-3,CASSQDSLEGAERYF,TGCGCCAGCAGCCAAGATTCCTTGGAGGGGGCAGAGCGGTACTTC
-,TRBJ2-4,15,many,TRBV19,CASSIVGGRENIQYF,TGTGCCAGTAGTATCGTGGGGGGCCGGGAAAACATTCAGTACTTC
-,TRBJ2-7,15,many,TRBV15,CATSSEDSAGYEQYF,TGTGCCACCAGCAGCGAGGACAGCGCGGGGTATGAGCAGTACTTC
-,TRBJ1-3,14,many,TRBV6-5,CASRYRSSGNTIYF,TGTGCCAGCAGGTACAGAAGCTCTGGAAACACCATATATTTT
TRBD1,TRBJ2-7,11,many,TRBV6-2/TRBV6-3,CASSYSDRTYF,TGTGCCAGCAGTTACTCGGACAGGACGTACTTC